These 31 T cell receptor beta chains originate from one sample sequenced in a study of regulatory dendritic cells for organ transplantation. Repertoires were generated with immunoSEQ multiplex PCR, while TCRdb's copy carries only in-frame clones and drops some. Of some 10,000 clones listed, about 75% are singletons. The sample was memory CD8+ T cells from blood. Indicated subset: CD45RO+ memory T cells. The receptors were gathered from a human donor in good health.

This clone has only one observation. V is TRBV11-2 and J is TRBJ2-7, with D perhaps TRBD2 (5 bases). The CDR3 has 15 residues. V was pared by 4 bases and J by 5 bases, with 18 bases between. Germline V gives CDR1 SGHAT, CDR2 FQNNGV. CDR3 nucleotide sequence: TGTGCCAGCAGCTGGGGTGGCGGGCCACTTCACGAGCAGTACTTC. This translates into CASSWGGGPLHEQYF. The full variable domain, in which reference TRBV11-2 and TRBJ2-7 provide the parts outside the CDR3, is EAGVAQSPRYKIIEKRQSVAFWCNPISGHATLYWYQQILGQGPKLLIQFQNNGVVDDSQLPKDRFSAERLKGVDSTLKIQPAKLEDSAVYLCASSWGGGPLHEQYFGPGTRLTVT.

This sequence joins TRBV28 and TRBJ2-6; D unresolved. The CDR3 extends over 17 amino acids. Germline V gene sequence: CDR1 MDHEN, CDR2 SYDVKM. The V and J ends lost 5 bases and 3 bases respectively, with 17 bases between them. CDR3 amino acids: CASSGKAKLFGANVLTF. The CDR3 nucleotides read TGTGCCAGCAGTGGGAAGGCCAAGCTCTTTGGGGCCAACGTCCTGACTTTC.

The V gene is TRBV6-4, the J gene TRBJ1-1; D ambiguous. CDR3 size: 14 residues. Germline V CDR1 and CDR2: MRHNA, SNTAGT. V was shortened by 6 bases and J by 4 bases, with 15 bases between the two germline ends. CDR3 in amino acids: CASRMGSWGTEAFF. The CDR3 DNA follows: TGTGCCAGCAGGATGGGATCCTGGGGCACTGAAGCTTTCTTT.

The chain's CDR3 is CASRAGQGHTGELFF. DNA of the CDR3: TGTGCCAGCAGAGCGGGACAGGGTCACACCGGGGAGCTGTTTTTT. This sequence joins TRBV6-5 and TRBJ2-2, with 9 bases identical to TRBD1. J lost 3 bases, V lost 6 bases, and 5 bases had no gene match. The CDR3 runs 15 residues. The V gene's germline CDR1 is MNHEY and CDR2 SVGAGI.

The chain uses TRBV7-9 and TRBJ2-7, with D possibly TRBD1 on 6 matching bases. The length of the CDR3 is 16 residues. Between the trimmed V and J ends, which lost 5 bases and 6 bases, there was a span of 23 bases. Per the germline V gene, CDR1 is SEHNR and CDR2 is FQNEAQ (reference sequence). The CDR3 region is CASSGIQGASPLEQYF. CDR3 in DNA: TGTGCCAGCAGCGGCATACAGGGCGCCTCCCCTCTCGAGCAGTACTTC.

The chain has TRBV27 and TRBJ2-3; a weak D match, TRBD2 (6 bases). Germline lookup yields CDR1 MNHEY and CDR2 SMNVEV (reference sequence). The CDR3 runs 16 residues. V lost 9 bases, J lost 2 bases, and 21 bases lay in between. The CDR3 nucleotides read TGTGCCAGTACTCCCCTCGAGCGGACTAACACAGATACGCAGTATTTT. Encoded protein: CASTPLERTNTDTQYF.

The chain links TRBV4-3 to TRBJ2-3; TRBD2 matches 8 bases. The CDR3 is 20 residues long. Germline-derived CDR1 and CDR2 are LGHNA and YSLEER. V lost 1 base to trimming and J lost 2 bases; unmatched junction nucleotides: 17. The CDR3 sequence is CASSQALPTSGLEFTDTQYF. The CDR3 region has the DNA TGCGCCAGCAGCCAAGCCCTCCCAACTAGCGGCCTTGAGTTCACAGATACGCAGTATTTT.

CDR3 loop: CASSLYDGGGFGYYGYTF. The CDR3 bases are TGTGCCAGCAGTTTATACGACGGCGGGGGCTTTGGGTACTATGGCTACACCTTC. The chain has TRBV27 and TRBJ1-2; perhaps TRBD1 as D (6 bases). Germline loops: CDR1 MNHEY, CDR2 SMNVEV (reference sequence). The CDR3 has 18 residues. Trimming removed 1 base at V and 3 bases at J, with 21 bases between.

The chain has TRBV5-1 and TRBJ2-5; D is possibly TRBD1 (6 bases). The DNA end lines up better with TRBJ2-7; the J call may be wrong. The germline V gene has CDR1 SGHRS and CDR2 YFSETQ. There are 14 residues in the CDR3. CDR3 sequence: CASTKKGDSYEQYF. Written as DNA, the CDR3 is TGCGCCAGCACCAAAAAGGGGGATTCCTACGAGCAGTACTTC.

CDR3 loop: CASSFGQGPSYEQYF. In DNA form, the CDR3 reads TGTGCCAGCAGTTTTGGACAGGGTCCCTCCTACGAGCAGTACTTC. The chain is built from TRBV7-8 and TRBJ2-7; 8 bases line up with TRBD1. The germline gives CDR1 SGHVS, CDR2 FQNEAQ. The CDR3 length is 15 residues. V lost 6 bases to trimming and J lost 0 bases; unmatched junction nucleotides: 7.

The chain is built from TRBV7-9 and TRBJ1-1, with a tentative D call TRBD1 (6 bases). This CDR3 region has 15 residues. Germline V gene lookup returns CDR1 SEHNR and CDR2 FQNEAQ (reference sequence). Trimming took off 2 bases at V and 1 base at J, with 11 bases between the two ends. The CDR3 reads CASSLYGGGNTEAFF. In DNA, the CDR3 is TGTGCCAGCAGCTTATACGGGGGCGGGAACACTGAAGCTTTCTTT.

DNA of the CDR3: TGTGCCAGCAGCTTCCGGGACAGGGTGTTTGGTGAGCAGTTCTTC. This sequence encodes CASSFRDRVFGEQFF. The chain uses TRBV7-9 and TRBJ2-1, with TRBD1 matching over 9 bases. The CDR3 runs 15 residues. Looked up from germline, CDR1 is SEHNR and CDR2 is FQNEAQ (reference sequence). Trimming took 3 bases from V and 9 from J; bases not matched to a gene: 9.

In DNA form, the CDR3 reads TGTGCCAGCGGGGACAGCCTCTCTGGGGCCAACGTCCTGACTTTC. This translates into CASGDSLSGANVLTF. The V gene is TRBV19, the J gene TRBJ2-6; 7 bases are a match to TRBD1. Trimming at V came to 9 bases and at J to 0 bases, leaving 5 bases not matched to a gene. This CDR3 is 15 amino acids long. Per the germline V gene, CDR1 is LNHDA and CDR2 is SQIVND (reference sequence).

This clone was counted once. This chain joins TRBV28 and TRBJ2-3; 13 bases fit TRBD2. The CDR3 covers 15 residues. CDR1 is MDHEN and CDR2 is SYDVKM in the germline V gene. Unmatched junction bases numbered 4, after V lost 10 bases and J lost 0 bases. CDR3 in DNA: TGTGCCACTCGACTAGCGGGAGGCAGCACAGATACGCAGTATTTT. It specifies CATRLAGGSTDTQYF.

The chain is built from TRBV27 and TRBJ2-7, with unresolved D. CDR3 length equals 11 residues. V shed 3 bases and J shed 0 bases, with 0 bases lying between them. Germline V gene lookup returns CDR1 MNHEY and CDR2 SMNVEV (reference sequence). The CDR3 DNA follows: TGTGCCAGCAGTTTCTCCTACGAGCAGTACTTC. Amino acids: CASSFSYEQYF.

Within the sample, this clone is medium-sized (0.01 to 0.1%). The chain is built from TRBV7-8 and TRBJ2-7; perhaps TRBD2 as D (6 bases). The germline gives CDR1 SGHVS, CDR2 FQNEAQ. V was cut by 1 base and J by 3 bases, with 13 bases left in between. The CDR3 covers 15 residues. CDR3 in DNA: TGTGCCAGCAGCTTAGAACGCGGGGCAGGCTACGAGCAGTACTTC. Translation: CASSLERGAGYEQYF.

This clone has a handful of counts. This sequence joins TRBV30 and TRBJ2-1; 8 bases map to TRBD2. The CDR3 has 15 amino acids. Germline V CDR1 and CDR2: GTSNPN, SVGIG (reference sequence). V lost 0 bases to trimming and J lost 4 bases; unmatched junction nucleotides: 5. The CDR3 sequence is CAWSVAGLEYNEQFF. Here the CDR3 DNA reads TGTGCCTGGAGTGTAGCGGGACTAGAATACAATGAGCAGTTCTTC.

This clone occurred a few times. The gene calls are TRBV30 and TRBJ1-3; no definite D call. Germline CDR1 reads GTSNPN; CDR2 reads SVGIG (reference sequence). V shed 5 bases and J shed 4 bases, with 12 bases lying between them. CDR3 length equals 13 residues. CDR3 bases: TGTGCCTGGTTATACGGCTCCGGAAACACCATATATTTT. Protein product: CAWLYGSGNTIYF.

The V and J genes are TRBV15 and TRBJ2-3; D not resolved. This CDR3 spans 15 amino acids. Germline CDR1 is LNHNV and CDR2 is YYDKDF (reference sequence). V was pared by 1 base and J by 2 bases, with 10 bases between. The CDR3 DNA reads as TGTGCCACCAGCAGAGTATCTAAAGCCACAGATACGCAGTATTTT. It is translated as CATSRVSKATDTQYF.

CDR3 sequence reads: CASSEGPRSSGELFF. The CDR3 DNA follows: TGTGCCAGCAGTGAGGGTCCAAGATCATCCGGGGAGCTGTTTTTT. The rearrangement joins TRBV6-4 to TRBJ2-2; D uncertain. CDR3 length: 15 residues. The germline CDR1 and CDR2 sequences are MRHNA and SNTAGT. The V and J ends lost 3 bases and 6 bases respectively, with 14 bases between them.

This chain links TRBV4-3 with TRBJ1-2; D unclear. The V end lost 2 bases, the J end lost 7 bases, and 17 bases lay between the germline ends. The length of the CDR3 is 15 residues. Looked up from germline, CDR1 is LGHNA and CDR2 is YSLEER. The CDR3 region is CASSQNRTPRGGYTF. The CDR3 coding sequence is TGCGCCAGCAGCCAAAATAGGACCCCCCGGGGTGGCTACACCTTC.

CDR3 in amino acids: CASSLYRRTSGSTDTQYF. DNA for the CDR3: TGTGCCAGCAGTTTATACCGGAGGACTAGCGGGAGCACAGATACGCAGTATTTT. V is TRBV27 and J is TRBJ2-3; TRBD2 aligns across 11 bases. The germline V gene has CDR1 MNHEY and CDR2 SMNVEV (reference sequence). The V and J ends lost 1 base and 0 bases, in that order; junction bases with no gene match: 6. The CDR3 covers 18 residues.

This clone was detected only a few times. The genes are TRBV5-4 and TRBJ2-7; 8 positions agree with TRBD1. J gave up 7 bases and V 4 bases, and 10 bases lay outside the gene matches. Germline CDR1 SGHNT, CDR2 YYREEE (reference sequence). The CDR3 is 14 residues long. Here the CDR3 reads CASSRDRPQGEQYF. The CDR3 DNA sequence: TGTGCCAGCAGCCGGGACAGGCCCCAGGGGGAGCAGTACTTC.

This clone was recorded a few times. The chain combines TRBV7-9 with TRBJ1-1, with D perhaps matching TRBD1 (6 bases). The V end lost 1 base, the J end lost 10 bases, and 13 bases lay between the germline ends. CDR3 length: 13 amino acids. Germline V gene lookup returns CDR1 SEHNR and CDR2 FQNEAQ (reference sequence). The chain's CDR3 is CASSLGSTGIAFF. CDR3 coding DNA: TGTGCCAGCAGCTTAGGGTCCACAGGGATAGCTTTCTTT.

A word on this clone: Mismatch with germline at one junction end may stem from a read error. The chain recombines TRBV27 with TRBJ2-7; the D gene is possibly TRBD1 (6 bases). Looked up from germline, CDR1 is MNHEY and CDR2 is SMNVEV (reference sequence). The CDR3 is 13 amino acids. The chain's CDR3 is CASSLGQSCEQYF. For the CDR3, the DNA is TGTGCCAGCAGTTTAGGACAGTCCTGCGAGCAGTACTTC.

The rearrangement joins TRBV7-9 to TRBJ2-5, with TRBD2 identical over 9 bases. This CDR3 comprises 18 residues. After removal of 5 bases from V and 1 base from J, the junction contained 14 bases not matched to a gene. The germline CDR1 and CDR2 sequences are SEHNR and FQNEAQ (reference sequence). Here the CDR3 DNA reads TGTGCCAGCAGCAACCGGGAGGCGGCTAGCGGGACCCAAGAGACCCAGTACTTC. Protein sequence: CASSNREAASGTQETQYF. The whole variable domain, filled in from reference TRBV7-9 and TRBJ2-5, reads DTGVSQNPRHKITKRGQNVTFRCDPISEHNRLYWYRQTLGQGPEFLTYFQNEAQLEKSRLLSDRFSAERPKGSFSTLEIQRTEQGDSAMYLCASSNREAASGTQETQYFGPGTRLLVL.

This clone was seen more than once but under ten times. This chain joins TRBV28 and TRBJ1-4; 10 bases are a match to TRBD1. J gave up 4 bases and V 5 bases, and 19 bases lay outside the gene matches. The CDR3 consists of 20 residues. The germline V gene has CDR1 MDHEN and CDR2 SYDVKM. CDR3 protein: CASSTRDRGPRSTDNEKLFF. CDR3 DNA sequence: TGTGCCAGCAGTACCCGGGACAGGGGCCCCAGGTCCACCGATAATGAAAAACTGTTTTTT. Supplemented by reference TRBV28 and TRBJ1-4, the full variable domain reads DVKVTQSSRYLVKRTGEKVFLECVQDMDHENMFWYRQDPGLGLRLIYFSYDVKMKEKGDIPEGYSVSREKKERFSLILESASTNQTSMYLCASSTRDRGPRSTDNEKLFFGSGTQLSVL.

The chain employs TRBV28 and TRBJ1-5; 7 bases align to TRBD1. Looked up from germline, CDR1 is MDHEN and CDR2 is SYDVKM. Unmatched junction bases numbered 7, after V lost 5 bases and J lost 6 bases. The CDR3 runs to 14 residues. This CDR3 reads CASSPPGQSQPQHF. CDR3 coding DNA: TGTGCCAGCAGTCCACCGGGACAGAGTCAGCCCCAGCATTTT.

The CDR3 loop is CASRKGPQETQYF. The DNA of the CDR3 is TGCGCCAGCAGAAAAGGGCCTCAAGAGACCCAGTACTTC. The rearrangement links TRBV5-1 to TRBJ2-5; D gene unclear. The length of the CDR3 is 13 residues. V lost 5 bases, J lost 2 bases, and 10 bases lay in between. CDR1 is SGHRS, CDR2 YFSETQ, per germline.

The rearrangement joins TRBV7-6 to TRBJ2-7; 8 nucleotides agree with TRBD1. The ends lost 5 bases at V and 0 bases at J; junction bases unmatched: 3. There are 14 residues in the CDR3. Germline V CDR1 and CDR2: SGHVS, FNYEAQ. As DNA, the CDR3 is TGTGCCAGCAGCCACGACAGGGGCTCCTACGAGCAGTACTTC. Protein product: CASSHDRGSYEQYF.

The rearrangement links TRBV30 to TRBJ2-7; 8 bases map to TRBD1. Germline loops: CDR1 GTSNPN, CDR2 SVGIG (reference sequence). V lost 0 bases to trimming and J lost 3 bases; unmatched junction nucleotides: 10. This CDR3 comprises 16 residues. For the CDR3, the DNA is TGTGCCTGGAGTGTTCGTATGGGGACAGGACGCTACGAGCAGTACTTC. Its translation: CAWSVRMGTGRYEQYF.